The next 10 T cell receptor beta chains were all read from a single sample in a study of tumor-infiltrating lymphocytes in primary liver carcinoma. Constant-region priming of approximately 500 ng total RNA yielded TCR beta cDNA. Researchers made the TCR beta libraries by running three nested multiplex PCR rounds with slightly modified ARM-PCR. TRBV1-TRBV30 forward primers paired with a C-beta reverse primer drove the first two PCR rounds, about 10 cycles each. MiXCR was run by TCRdb on the multiplex PCR reads, yielding one entry per CDR3 protein. The sample records 310,000 or so distinct CDR3 sequences, more than 55% being singletons. They got blood RNA out of unsorted whole blood and also pulled out germline DNA. Sequencing was carried out using peripheral blood. Receptor source: a woman between 25 and 40 years old with primary liver carcinoma and hepatitis B virus infection.

Worth noting for this clonotype: A read error may be the cause here, since a much bigger clone is one base away. CDR3 in amino acids: CSVQALVYNEQSF. The CDR3 DNA is TGCAGCGTTCAGGCCCTAGTATACAATGAGCAGTCCTTC. The chain couples TRBV29-1 to TRBJ2-1, with D hard to call. The germline V gene encodes CDR1 SQVTM and CDR2 ANQGSEA. The CDR3 is 13 amino acids.

As to this clonotype: A much larger clonotype is one base distant, so this may be a read error. V and J are TRBV29-1 and TRBJ1-3; weak D call: TRBD1 (5 bases). Germline V CDR1 and CDR2: SQVTM, ANQGSEA. This CDR3 comprises 15 residues. CDR3 sequence: CTCGAALDSGNTIYF. The CDR3 DNA follows: TGCACCTGCGGGGCAGCCCTAGACTCTGGAAACACCATATATTTT.

V and J are TRBV30 and TRBJ1-6; the D gene is possibly TRBD1 (5 bases). The CDR3 loop spans 12 amino acids. With 4 bases removed from V and 9 bases from J, the gap between germline ends came to 10 bases. Germline CDR1 is GTSNPN and CDR2 is SVGIG (reference sequence). CDR3 sequence (DNA): TGTGCCTGGACCTGGGGGGGTTCACCCCTCCACTTT. It codes for CAWTWGGSPLHF.

To note about this clonotype: One junction end does not reproduce the germline sequence, and a read error may be involved. J is TRBJ2-1 and V is TRBV12-3 or TRBV12-4, with 12 bases aligning to TRBD2. CDR3 length equals 15 residues. CDR3 sequence (DNA): TGTGCCGGCAGACTCCGACTAGCGGGAGCGGATGAGCAGTTCTTC. This sequence encodes CAGRLRLAGADEQFF.

The chain links TRBV11-2 to TRBJ2-5, with 12 bases identical to TRBD2. J lost 5 bases, V lost 5 bases, and 6 bases had no gene match. The CDR3 totals 15 residues. CDR1 is SGHAT, CDR2 FQNNGV, per germline. The CDR3 DNA sequence: TGTGCCAGCAGCCTACGGACTAGCGGGATGGAGACCCAGTACTTC. It specifies CASSLRTSGMETQYF.

The chain carries TRBV30 and TRBJ1-4; D might be TRBD1 (5 bases). The germline V gene encodes CDR1 GTSNPN and CDR2 SVGIG (reference sequence). V lost 3 bases and J lost 8, with 16 bases in between. The CDR3 loop spans 14 amino acids. The CDR3 spells CAWSPPGAGEKLFF. In nucleotides, the CDR3 is TGTGCCTGGAGCCCGCCCGGGGCGGGGGAAAAACTGTTTTTT.

The table lists this clonotype with a few counts. The chain links TRBV10-3 to TRBJ1-1, with unresolved D. This CDR3 spans 12 amino acids. V was clipped by 6 bases and J by 4 bases, with 9 bases between them. CDR1 and CDR2 from the germline V gene are ENHRY and SYGVKD. The DNA of the CDR3 is TGTGCCATCAGGGAGGGTCGCACTGAAGCTTTCTTT. Its translation is CAIREGRTEAFF.

Only a few counts were recorded for this clonotype. The rearrangement joins TRBV4-3 to TRBJ2-2; D may be TRBD2 (6 bases). V lost 4 bases to trimming and J lost 0 bases, with 9 bases between them. CDR1 LGHNA and CDR2 YSLEER come from the germline V gene. The CDR3 length is 15 residues. The CDR3 bases are TGCGCCAGCAGCCCGGGGACTTCGAACACCGGGGAGCTGTTTTTT. As protein: CASSPGTSNTGELFF.

Many counts were recorded for this clonotype. The rearrangement links TRBV12-3 or TRBV12-4 to TRBJ2-3, with D possibly TRBD1 on 5 matching bases. The CDR3 is 13 residues long. With 8 bases removed from V and 3 bases from J, the gap between germline ends came to 12 bases. The CDR3 protein is CASQGIFTDTQYF. In DNA form, the CDR3 reads TGTGCCAGCCAGGGAATTTTTACAGATACGCAGTATTTT.

Points on this clonotype: One end of the junction is discordant with germline, which a read error may explain. The chain couples TRBV28 to TRBJ2-7, with D tentatively TRBD1 (6 bases). The CDR3 contains 13 residues. CDR1 is MDHEN and CDR2 is SYDVKM in the germline V gene. CDR3 bases: TGTGCCACCAGTTGGGACACTTCCTACGAGCAGTACTTC. It is translated as CATSWDTSYEQYF.